One and the same sample provided the 18 T cell receptor beta chains below, sequenced in a study of T cell responses to AZD1222 COVID-19 vaccine. Assay: immunoSEQ multiplex PCR; the TCRdb copy retains only in-frame clones and omits some. This table holds 85,000 to 90,000 clones, roughly 89% found once. This specimen was peripheral blood, taken on day 0 of MenACWY control vaccination. The receptors come from an adult in good health.

The CDR3 is CSVPGAKGSQRPQETQYF. DNA of the CDR3: TGCAGCGTGCCTGGGGCGAAGGGGAGCCAGCGGCCCCAAGAGACCCAGTACTTC. The gene calls are TRBV29-1 and TRBJ2-5, with D perhaps being TRBD1 or TRBD2 (5 bases each). The CDR3 extends over 18 amino acids. Germline V gene lookup returns CDR1 SQVTM and CDR2 ANQGSEA. V was shortened by 6 bases and J by 1 base, with 27 bases between the two germline ends.

For this clone: The same CDR3 also results from other DNA sequences found in this sample. The chain joins TRBV28 to TRBJ2-7, with 11 bases aligning to TRBD2. Germline-derived CDR1 and CDR2 are MDHEN and SYDVKM. This CDR3 has 16 residues. V lost 1 base to trimming and J lost 0 bases; unmatched junction nucleotides: 2. CDR3: CASSLSGTSGSYEQYF. The DNA for the CDR3 is TGTGCCAGCAGTTTATCCGGGACTAGCGGCTCCTACGAGCAGTACTTC.

This clone was detected once. The V and J genes are TRBV7-9 and TRBJ2-7, with a weak D call TRBD2 (6 bases). V was cut by 2 bases and J by 8 bases, with 13 bases left in between. Germline values: CDR1 SEHNR, CDR2 FQNEAQ (reference sequence). CDR3 length equals 13 residues. Written as DNA, the CDR3 is TGTGCCAGCAGCTTATTCTCGGGGGAACAGCAGTACTTC. It translates to CASSLFSGEQQYF.

This chain links TRBV5-1 with TRBJ1-6; 7 bases map to TRBD1. The CDR3 has 14 amino acids. Germline assignment: CDR1 SGHRS and CDR2 YFSETQ. The junction had 12 bases not matched to a gene; V was cut back by 4 bases and J by 14 bases. CDR3 protein: CASSVGQVGSALHF. In nucleotides, the CDR3 is TGCGCCAGCAGCGTTGGACAGGTGGGATCGGCCCTCCACTTT.

The V gene is TRBV7-2, the J gene TRBJ1-5; D may be TRBD1 (5 bases). The germline gives CDR1 SGHTA, CDR2 FQGNSA. The CDR3 is 13 amino acids. Trimming left V 6 bases short and J 10 bases short, with 16 bases between. The CDR3 sequence is CASSSGAGSPQHF. The CDR3 nucleotides read TGTGCCAGCAGTTCAGGCGCAGGGTCCCCCCAGCATTTT.

The V call is TRBV5-1, the J call TRBJ2-1; TRBD2 matches at 8 bases. Trimming at V came to 5 bases and at J to 1 base, leaving 2 bases not matched to a gene. Germline V gives CDR1 SGHRS, CDR2 YFSETQ. The CDR3 is made up of 14 amino acids. The CDR3 sequence: CASRREESYNEQFF. The CDR3, as DNA: TGCGCCAGCAGGCGGGAGGAGTCCTACAATGAGCAGTTCTTC.

The chain is built from TRBV27 and TRBJ2-3, with a weak D call TRBD2 (6 bases). The CDR3 has 13 amino acids. V shed 6 bases and J shed 10 bases, with 17 bases lying between them. Looked up from germline, CDR1 is MNHEY and CDR2 is SMNVEV (reference sequence). The CDR3 region is CASSPWRDGAQYF. The CDR3 region has the DNA TGTGCCAGCAGCCCATGGCGGGACGGGGCGCAGTATTTT.

The chain has TRBV18 and TRBJ1-1; D possibly corresponds to TRBD1 (6 bases). Trimming removed 1 base at V and 4 bases at J, with 13 bases between. Germline CDR1 is KGHSH and CDR2 is LQKENI. The CDR3 has 15 amino acids. The CDR3, as DNA: TGTGCCAGCTCACCACTGGGGGCGCTGGGCACTGAAGCTTTCTTT. This encodes CASSPLGALGTEAFF. The whole variable domain, remainder taken from reference TRBV18 and TRBJ1-1, is NAGVMQNPRHLVRRRGQEARLRCSPMKGHSHVYWYRQLPEEGLKFMVYLQKENIIDESGMPKERFSAEFPKEGPSILRIQQVVRGDSAAYFCASSPLGALGTEAFFGQGTRLTVV.

The V and J genes are TRBV7-2 and TRBJ2-3; 10 positions agree with TRBD2. CDR1 SGHTA and CDR2 FQGNSA come from the germline V gene. With 6 bases clipped from V and 1 base from J, the junction kept 4 bases outside the gene matches. The CDR3 contains 15 residues. CDR3 residues: CASRSGLAGTDTQYF. As DNA, the CDR3 is TGTGCCAGCAGATCCGGACTAGCGGGCACAGATACGCAGTATTTT.

The chain uses TRBV28 and TRBJ1-1, with a weak D call TRBD1 (5 bases). Trimming pared 2 bases from V and 10 bases from J, leaving 20 bases between. The CDR3 sequence is 15 residues long. Germline CDR1 and CDR2: MDHEN and SYDVKM. The CDR3 protein is CASSLNFARGGGAFF. CDR3 coding DNA: TGTGCCAGCAGTTTAAACTTCGCCCGCGGGGGGGGAGCTTTCTTT.

The rearrangement uses TRBV11-3 and TRBJ2-7; no clear D gene. V was trimmed by 5 bases and J by 3 bases, leaving 5 bases between them. CDR3 length equals 11 residues. CDR1 and CDR2 (germline): SGHNT, YENEEA. The CDR3 here is CASSPRYEQYF. CDR3 nucleotides: TGTGCCAGCAGCCCCCGCTACGAGCAGTACTTC.

The rearrangement uses TRBV5-6 and TRBJ1-2, with D hard to call. The CDR3 length is 15 residues. The germline V and J ends were trimmed by 1 base and 2 bases, with 12 bases remaining between them. Germline values: CDR1 SGHDT, CDR2 YYEEEE. The chain's CDR3 is CASSLYTGINYGYTF. In nucleotides, the CDR3 is TGTGCCAGCAGCTTGTATACGGGCATAAACTATGGCTACACCTTC.

This clone was observed once. V is TRBV12-3 or TRBV12-4 and J is TRBJ2-1; no clear D gene. The CDR3 covers 12 residues. V was cut by 3 bases and J by 6 bases, with 6 bases left in between. Here the CDR3 DNA reads TGTGCCAGCAGTTTTATCAGCAATGAGCAGTTCTTC. Amino acids: CASSFISNEQFF.

The chain uses TRBV3-1 (or the pseudogene TRBV3-2) and TRBJ2-7, with D perhaps TRBD1 (5 bases). The CDR3 is 14 residues long. CDR1 is LGHDT and CDR2 is YNNKEL in the germline V gene (reference sequence). Trimming left V 0 bases short and J 2 bases short, with 8 bases between. The CDR3 is CASSQESTAYEQYF. As DNA, the CDR3 is TGTGCCAGCAGCCAAGAGTCGACAGCCTACGAGCAGTACTTC.

The J gene is TRBJ1-1, the V gene TRBV15, with a tentative D call TRBD1 (5 bases). Germline CDR1 and CDR2: LNHNV and YYDKDF (reference sequence). V was cut by 1 base and J by 7 bases, with 10 bases left in between. This CDR3 region has 13 residues. CDR3 nucleotides: TGTGCCACCAGCAGAGTAGGGCAGGGTGAAGCTTTCTTT. The encoded protein is CATSRVGQGEAFF.

The V call is TRBV11-2, the J call TRBJ1-5; D gene uncertain. This CDR3 has 12 residues. Trimming shortened V by 5 bases and J by 5 bases, and 7 bases separated the two germline ends. The germline CDR1 and CDR2 sequences are SGHAT and FQNNGV. CDR3 loop: CASSPTDQPQHF. The CDR3 region has the DNA TGTGCCAGCAGCCCAACGGATCAGCCCCAGCATTTT.

A note on this clone: At the DNA level, this CDR3 is encoded by other sequences in the same sample as well. In DNA, the CDR3 is TGTGCCAGCAGTTCCGGTGGCCAGCCCCAGCATTTT. Its protein product is CASSSGGQPQHF. This chain joins TRBV28 and TRBJ1-5; D gene unclear. This CDR3 comprises 12 residues. With 4 bases removed from V and 7 bases from J, the gap between germline ends came to 8 bases. The germline gives CDR1 MDHEN, CDR2 SYDVKM.

This clone has just one count. The chain recombines TRBV20-1 with TRBJ2-7; D may be TRBD1 or TRBD2 (5 bases each). Germline values: CDR1 DFQATT, CDR2 SNEGSKA (reference sequence). There are 11 residues in the CDR3. Between the trimmed V and J ends, which lost 6 bases and 4 bases, there was a span of 10 bases. The CDR3 sequence is CSAPGRYEQYF. In DNA form, the CDR3 reads TGCAGTGCCCCGGGACGTTACGAGCAGTACTTC.